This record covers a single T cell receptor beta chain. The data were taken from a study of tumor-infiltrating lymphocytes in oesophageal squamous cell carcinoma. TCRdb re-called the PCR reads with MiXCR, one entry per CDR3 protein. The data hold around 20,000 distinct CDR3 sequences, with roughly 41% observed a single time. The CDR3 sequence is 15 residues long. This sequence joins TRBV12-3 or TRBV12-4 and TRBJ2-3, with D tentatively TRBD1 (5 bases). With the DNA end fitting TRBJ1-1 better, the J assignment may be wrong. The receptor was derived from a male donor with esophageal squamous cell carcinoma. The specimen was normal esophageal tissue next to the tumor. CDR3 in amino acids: CASSPIAGMNTEAFF. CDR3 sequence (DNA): TGTGCCAGCAGTCCCATTGCAGGGATGAACACTGAAGCTTTCTTT.